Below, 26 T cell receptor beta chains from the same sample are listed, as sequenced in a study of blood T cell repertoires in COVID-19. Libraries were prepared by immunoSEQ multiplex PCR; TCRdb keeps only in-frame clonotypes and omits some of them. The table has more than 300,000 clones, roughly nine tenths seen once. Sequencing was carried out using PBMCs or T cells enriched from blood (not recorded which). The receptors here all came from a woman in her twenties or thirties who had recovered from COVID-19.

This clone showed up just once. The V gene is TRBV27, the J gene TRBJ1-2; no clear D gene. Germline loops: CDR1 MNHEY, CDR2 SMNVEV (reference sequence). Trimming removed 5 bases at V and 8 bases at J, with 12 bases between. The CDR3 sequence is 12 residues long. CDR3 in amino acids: CASSPPTGGYTF. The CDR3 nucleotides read TGTGCCAGCAGTCCCCCCACGGGGGGCTACACCTTC.

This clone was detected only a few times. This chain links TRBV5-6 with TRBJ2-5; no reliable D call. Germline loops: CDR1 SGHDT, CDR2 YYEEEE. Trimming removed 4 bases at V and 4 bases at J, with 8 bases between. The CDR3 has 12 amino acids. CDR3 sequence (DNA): TGTGCCAGCAGCGATGGGCGAGAGACCCAGTACTTC. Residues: CASSDGRETQYF. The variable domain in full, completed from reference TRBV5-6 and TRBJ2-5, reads DAGVTQSPTHLIKTRGQQVTLRCSPKSGHDTVSWYQQALGQGPQFIFQYYEEEERQRGNFPDRFSGHQFPNYSSELNVNALLLGDSALYLCASSDGRETQYFGPGTRLLVL.

The CDR3 region is CASSVAQGHSGNTIYF. The CDR3 DNA reads as TGTGCCAGCAGCGTAGCTCAGGGCCACTCTGGAAACACCATATATTTT. This rearrangement joins TRBV9 to TRBJ1-3; possible D gene TRBD1, 5 bases. The V and J ends lost 0 bases and 0 bases respectively, with 10 bases between them. CDR1 is SGDLS, CDR2 YYNGEE, per germline. CDR3 length equals 16 residues.

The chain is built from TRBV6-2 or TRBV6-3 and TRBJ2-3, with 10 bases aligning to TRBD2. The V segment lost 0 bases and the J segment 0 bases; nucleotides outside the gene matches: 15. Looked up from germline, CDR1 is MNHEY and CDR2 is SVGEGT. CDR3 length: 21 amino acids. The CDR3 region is CASSYSGPGLAYSSSTDTQYF. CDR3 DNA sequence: TGTGCCAGCAGTTACTCCGGACCGGGACTAGCGTACAGTTCTAGCACAGATACGCAGTATTTT.

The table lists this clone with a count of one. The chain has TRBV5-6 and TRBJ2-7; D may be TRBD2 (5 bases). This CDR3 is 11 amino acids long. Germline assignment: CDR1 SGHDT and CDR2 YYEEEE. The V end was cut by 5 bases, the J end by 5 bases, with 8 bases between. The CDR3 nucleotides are TGTGCCAGCAGTCAGAGGGACGAGCAGTACTTC. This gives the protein CASSQRDEQYF.

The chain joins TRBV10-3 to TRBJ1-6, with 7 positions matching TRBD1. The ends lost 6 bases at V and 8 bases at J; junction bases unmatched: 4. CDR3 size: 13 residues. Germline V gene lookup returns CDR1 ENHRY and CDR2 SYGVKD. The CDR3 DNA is TGTGCCATCAGCCGGGACAGCGATTCACCCCTCCACTTT. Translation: CAISRDSDSPLHF.

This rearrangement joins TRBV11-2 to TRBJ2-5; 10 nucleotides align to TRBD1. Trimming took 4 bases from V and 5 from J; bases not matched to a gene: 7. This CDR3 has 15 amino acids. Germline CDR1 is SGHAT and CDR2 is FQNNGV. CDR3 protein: CASSYGQGVGETQYF. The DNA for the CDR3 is TGTGCCAGCAGCTATGGACAGGGGGTCGGGGAGACCCAGTACTTC.

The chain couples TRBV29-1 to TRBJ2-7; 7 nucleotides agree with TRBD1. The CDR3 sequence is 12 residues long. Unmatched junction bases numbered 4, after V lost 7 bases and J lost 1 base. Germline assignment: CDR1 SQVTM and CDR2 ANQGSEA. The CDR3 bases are TGCAGCGCCAAACAGGGGTCCTACGAGCAGTACTTC. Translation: CSAKQGSYEQYF.

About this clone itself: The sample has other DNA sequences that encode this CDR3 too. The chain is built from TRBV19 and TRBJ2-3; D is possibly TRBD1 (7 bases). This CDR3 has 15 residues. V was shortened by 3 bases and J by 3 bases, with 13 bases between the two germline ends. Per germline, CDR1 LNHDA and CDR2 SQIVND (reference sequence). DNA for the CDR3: TGTGCCAGTAGTATCGGGCAGGGGGGAACAGATACGCAGTATTTT. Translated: CASSIGQGGTDTQYF.

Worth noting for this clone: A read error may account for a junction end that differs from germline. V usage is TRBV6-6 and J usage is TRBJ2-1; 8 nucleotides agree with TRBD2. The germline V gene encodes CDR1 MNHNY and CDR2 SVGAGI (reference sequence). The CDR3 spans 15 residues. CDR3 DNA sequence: TGTGCCAGCACTTACCTCGGGGGGGAAGATCATTTCCAGTTCTTC. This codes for CASTYLGGEDHFQFF.

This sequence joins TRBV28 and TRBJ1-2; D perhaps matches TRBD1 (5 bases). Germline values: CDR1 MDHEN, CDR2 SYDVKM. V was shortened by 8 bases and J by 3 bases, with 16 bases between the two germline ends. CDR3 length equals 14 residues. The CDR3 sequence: CASHSGGAYYGYTF. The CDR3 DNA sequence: TGTGCCAGCCATAGTGGAGGGGCGTACTATGGCTACACCTTC.

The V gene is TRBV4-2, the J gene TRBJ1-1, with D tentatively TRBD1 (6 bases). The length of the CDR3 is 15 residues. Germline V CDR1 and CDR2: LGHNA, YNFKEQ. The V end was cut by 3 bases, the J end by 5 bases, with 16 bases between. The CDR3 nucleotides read TGTGCCAGCAGCCAGTCCTTGGGGGCACGAACTGAAGCTTTCTTT. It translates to CASSQSLGARTEAFF.

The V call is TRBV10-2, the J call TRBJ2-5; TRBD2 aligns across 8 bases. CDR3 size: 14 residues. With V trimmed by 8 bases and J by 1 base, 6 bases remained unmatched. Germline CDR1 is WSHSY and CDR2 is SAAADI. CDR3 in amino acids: CASRLAISQETQYF. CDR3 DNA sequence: TGCGCCAGCCGACTAGCGATTAGCCAAGAGACCCAGTACTTC.

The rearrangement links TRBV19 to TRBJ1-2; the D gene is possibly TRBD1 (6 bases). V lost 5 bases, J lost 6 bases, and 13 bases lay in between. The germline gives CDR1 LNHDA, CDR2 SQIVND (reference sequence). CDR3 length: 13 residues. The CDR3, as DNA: TGTGCCAGTAGTTCGCAGGGGACCCATGGCTACACCTTC. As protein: CASSSQGTHGYTF. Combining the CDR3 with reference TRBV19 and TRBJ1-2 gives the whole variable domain DGGITQSPKYLFRKEGQNVTLSCEQNLNHDAMYWYRQDPGQGLRLIYYSQIVNDFQKGDIAEGYSVSREKKESFPLTVTSAQKNPTAFYLCASSSQGTHGYTFGSGTRLTVV.

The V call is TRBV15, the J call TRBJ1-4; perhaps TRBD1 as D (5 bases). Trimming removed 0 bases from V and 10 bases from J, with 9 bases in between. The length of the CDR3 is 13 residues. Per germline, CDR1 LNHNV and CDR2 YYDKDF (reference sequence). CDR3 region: CATSRDQGGKLFF. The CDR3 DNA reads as TGTGCCACCAGCAGAGATCAGGGTGGAAAACTGTTTTTT.

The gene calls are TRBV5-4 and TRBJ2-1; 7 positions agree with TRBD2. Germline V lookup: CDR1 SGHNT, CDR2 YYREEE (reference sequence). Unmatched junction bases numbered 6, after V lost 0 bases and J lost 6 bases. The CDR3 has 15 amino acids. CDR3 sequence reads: CASSLAAGLINEQFF. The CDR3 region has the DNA TGTGCCAGCAGCTTGGCGGCGGGACTAATCAATGAGCAGTTCTTC.

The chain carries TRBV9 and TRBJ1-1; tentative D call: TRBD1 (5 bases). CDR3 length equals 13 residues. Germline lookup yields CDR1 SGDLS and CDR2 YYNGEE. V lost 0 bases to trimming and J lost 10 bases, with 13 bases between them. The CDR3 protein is CASSVGRGSVAFF. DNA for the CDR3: TGTGCCAGCAGCGTAGGTCGGGGGTCGGTAGCTTTCTTT.

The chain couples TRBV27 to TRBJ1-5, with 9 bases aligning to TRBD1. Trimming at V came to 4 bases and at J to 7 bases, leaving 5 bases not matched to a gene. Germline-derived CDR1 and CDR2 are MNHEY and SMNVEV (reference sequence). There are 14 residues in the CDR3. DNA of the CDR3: TGTGCCAGCAGTTCGACAGGGGGGAGCCAGCCCCAGCATTTT. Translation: CASSSTGGSQPQHF.

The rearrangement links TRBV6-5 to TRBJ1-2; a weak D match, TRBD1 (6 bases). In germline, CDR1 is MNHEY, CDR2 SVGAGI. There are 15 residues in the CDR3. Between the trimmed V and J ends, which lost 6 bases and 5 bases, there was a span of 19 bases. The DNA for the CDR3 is TGTGCCAGCAGCCTCCGGGGGGGCGCTGGGTATGGCTACACCTTC. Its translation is CASSLRGGAGYGYTF.

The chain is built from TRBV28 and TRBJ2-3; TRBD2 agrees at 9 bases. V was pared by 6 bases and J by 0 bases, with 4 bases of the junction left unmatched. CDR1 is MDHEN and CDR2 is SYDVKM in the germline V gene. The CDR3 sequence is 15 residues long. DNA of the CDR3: TGTGCCAGCAGGGTAGCGGGGGCGAGCACAGATACGCAGTATTTT. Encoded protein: CASRVAGASTDTQYF.

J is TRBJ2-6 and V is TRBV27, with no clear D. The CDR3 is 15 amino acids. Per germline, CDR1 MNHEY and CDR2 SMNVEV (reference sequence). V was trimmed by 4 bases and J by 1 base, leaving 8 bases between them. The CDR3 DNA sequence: TGTGCCAGCAGTTCTCCGAGTTCTGGGGCCAACGTCCTGACTTTC. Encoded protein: CASSSPSSGANVLTF.

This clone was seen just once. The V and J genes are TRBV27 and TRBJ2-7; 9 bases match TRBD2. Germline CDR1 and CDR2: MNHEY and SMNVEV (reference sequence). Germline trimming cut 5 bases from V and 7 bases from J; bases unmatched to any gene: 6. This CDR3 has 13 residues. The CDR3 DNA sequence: TGTGCCAGCAGTCGCCGCCTAGCGGGGGAGCAGTACTTC. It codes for CASSRRLAGEQYF.

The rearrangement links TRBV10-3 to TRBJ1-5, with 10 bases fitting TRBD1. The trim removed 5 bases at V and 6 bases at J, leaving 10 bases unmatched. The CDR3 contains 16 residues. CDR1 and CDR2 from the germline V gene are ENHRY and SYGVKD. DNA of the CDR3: TGTGCCATCAGTCCGGGACAGGGGCTTGCAAGTCAGCCCCAGCATTTT. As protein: CAISPGQGLASQPQHF.

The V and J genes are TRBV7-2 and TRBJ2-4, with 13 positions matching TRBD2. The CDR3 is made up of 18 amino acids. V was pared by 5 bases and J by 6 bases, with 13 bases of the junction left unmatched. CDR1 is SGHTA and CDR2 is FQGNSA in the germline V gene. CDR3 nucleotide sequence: TGTGCCAGCAGCGGCACCGGGACTAGCGGGAAGAGTACAAACATTCAGTACTTC. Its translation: CASSGTGTSGKSTNIQYF.

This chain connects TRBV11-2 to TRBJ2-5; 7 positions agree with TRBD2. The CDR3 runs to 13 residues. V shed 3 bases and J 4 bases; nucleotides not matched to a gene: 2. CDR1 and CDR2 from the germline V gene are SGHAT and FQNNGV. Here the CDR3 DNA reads TGTGCCAGCAGCTTCGGGGGGAGAGAGACCCAGTACTTC. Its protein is CASSFGGRETQYF.

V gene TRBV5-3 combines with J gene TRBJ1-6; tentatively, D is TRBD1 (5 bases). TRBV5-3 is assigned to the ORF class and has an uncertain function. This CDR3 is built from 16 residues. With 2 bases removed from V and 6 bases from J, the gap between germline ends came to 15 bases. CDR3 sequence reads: CARSFSGILSNSPLHF. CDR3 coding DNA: TGTGCCAGAAGCTTTTCAGGGATTCTTTCTAATTCACCCCTCCACTTT.